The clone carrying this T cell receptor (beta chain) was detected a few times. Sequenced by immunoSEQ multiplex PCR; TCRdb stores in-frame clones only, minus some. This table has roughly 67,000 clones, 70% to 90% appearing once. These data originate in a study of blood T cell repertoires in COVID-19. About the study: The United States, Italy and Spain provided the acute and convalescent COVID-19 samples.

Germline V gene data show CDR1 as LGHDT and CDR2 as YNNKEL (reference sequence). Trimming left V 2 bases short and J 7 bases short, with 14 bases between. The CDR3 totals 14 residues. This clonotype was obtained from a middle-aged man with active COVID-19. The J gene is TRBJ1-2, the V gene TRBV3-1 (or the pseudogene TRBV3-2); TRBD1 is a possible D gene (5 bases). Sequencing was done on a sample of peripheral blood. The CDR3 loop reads CASSQSDNSGGYTF. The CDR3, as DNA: TGTGCCAGCAGCCAATCGGACAACTCTGGTGGCTACACCTTC.